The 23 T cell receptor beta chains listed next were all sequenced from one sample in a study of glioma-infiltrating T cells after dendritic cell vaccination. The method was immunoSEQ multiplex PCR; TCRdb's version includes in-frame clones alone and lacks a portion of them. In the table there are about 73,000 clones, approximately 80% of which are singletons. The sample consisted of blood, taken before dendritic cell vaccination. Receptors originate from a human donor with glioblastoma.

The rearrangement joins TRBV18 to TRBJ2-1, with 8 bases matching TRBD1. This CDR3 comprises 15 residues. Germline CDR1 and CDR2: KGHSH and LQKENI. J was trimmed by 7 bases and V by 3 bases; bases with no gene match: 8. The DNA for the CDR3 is TGTGCCAGCTCACCTCCGGGACAGGTTATAAATGAGCAGTTCTTC. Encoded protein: CASSPPGQVINEQFF.

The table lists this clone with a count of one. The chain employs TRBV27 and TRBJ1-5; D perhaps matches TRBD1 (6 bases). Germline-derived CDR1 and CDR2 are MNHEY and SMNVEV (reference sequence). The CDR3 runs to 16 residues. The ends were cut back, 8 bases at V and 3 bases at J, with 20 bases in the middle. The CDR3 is CASRPSRTANNQPQHF. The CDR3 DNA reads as TGTGCCAGCCGTCCTTCGAGGACAGCCAACAATCAGCCCCAGCATTTT.

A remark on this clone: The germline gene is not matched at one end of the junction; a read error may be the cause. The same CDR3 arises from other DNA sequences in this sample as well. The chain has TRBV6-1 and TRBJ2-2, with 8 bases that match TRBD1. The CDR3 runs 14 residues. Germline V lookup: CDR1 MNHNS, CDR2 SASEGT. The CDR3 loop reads CASSATGAAGELFF. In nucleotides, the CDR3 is TGTGCCAGCAGTGCGACAGGGGCCGCCGGGGAGCTGTTCTTT.

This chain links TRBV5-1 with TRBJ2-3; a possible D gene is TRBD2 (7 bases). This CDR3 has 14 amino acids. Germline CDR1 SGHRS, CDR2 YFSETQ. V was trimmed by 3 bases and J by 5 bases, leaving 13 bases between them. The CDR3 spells CASSYGGLGDTQYF. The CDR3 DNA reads TGCGCCAGCAGCTACGGGGGGCTGGGAGATACGCAGTATTTT. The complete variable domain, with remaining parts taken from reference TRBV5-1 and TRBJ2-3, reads KAGVTQTPRYLIKTRGQQVTLSCSPISGHRSVSWYQQTPGQGLQFLFEYFSETQRNKGNFPGRFSGRQFSNSRSEMNVSTLELGDSALYLCASSYGGLGDTQYFGPGTRLTVL.

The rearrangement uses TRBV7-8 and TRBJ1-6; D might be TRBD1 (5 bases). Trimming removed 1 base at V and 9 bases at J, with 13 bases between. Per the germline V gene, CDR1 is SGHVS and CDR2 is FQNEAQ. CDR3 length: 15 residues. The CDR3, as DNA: TGTGCCAGCAGCTTAGAAGGGGCTGTAGGTTCACCCCTCCACTTT. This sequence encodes CASSLEGAVGSPLHF. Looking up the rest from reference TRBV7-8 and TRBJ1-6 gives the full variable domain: GAGVSQSPRYKVAKRGQDVALRCDPISGHVSLFWYQQALGQGPEFLTYFQNEAQLDKSGLPSDRFFAERPEGSVSTLKIQRTQQEDSAVYLCASSLEGAVGSPLHFGNGTRLTVT.

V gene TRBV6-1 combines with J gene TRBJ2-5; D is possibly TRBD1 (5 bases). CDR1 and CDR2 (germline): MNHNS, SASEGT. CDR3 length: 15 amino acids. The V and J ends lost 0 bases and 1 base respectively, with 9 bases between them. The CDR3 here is CASSEAWGGQETQYF. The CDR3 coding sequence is TGTGCCAGCAGTGAAGCGTGGGGCGGCCAAGAGACCCAGTACTTC.

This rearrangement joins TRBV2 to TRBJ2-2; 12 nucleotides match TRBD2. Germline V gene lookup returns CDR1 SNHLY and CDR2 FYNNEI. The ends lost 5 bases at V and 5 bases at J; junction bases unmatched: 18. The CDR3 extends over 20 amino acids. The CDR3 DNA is TGTGCCAGCAGTTCCTCCACTTTTCTAGCGGGGGGGCTTACGACCGGGGAGCTGTTTTTT. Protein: CASSSSTFLAGGLTTGELFF.

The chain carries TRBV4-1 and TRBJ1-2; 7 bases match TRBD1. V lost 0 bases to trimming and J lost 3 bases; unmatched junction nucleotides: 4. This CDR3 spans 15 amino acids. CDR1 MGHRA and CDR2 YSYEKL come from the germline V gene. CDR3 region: CASSQEGGAHYGYTF. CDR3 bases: TGCGCCAGCAGCCAAGAAGGGGGCGCCCACTATGGCTACACCTTC.

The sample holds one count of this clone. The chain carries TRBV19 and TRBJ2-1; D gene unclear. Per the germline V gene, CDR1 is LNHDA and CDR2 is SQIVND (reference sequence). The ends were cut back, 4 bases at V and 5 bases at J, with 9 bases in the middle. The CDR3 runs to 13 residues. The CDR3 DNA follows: TGTGCCAGTAGTACCTTGGCGGACAATGAGCAGTTCTTC. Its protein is CASSTLADNEQFF.

The CDR3 DNA is TGTGCCAGCAGCCCGTCGGGAGGGGATAACGGTGGAAACACCATATATTTT. Its translation: CASSPSGGDNGGNTIYF. The rearrangement uses TRBV7-4 and TRBJ1-3, with D possibly TRBD1 on 5 matching bases. The germline V gene has CDR1 SGHVT and CDR2 SQSDAQ. The CDR3 runs 17 residues. The V end was cut by 5 bases, the J end by 3 bases, with 20 bases between.

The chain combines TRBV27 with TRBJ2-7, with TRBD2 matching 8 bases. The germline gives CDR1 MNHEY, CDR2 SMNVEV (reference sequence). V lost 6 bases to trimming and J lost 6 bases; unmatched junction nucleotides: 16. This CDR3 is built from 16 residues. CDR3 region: CASSRDKSGLVGEQYV. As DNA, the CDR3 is TGTGCCAGCAGCCGAGACAAATCGGGACTAGTAGGCGAGCAGTACGTC.

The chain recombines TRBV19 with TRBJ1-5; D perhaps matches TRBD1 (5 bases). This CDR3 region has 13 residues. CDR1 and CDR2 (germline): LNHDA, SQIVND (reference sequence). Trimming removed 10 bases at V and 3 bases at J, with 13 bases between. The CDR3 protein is CAIRRRDNQPQHF. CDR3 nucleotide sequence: TGTGCCATAAGGCGCAGGGACAATCAGCCCCAGCATTTT.

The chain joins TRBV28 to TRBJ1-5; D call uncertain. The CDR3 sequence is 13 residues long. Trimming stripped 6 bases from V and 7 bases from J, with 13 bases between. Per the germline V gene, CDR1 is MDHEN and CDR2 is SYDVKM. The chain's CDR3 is CASSPSVRQPQHF. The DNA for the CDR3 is TGTGCCAGCAGCCCATCCGTGCGCCAGCCCCAGCATTTT.

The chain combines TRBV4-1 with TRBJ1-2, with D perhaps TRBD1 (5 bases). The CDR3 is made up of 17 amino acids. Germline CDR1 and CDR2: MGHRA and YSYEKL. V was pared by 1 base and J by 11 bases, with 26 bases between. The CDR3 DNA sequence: TGCGCCAGCAGCCAAGTGGATATGGGACTCTTGAGGGGTTGGTACACCTTC. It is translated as CASSQVDMGLLRGWYTF.

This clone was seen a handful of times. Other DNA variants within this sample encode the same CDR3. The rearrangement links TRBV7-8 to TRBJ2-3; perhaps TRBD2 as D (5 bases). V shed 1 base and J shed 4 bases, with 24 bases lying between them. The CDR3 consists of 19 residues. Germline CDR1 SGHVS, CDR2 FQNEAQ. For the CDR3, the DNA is TGTGCCAGCAGCTTAGGGAAGAGTATTCTCAACCGGGATTCAGATACGCAGTATTTT. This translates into CASSLGKSILNRDSDTQYF.

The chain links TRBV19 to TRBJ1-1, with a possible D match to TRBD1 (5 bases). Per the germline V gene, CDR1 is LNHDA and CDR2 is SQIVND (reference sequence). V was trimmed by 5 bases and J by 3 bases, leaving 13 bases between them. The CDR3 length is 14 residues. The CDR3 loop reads CASSVRGGYTEAFF. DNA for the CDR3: TGTGCCAGTAGTGTTAGGGGAGGGTACACTGAAGCTTTCTTT.

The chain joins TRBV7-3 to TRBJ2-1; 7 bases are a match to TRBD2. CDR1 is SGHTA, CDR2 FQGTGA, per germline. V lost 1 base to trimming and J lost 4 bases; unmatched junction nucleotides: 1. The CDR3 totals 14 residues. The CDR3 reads CASSLKGGYNEQFF. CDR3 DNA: TGTGCCAGCAGCTTAAAGGGAGGGTACAATGAGCAGTTCTTC.

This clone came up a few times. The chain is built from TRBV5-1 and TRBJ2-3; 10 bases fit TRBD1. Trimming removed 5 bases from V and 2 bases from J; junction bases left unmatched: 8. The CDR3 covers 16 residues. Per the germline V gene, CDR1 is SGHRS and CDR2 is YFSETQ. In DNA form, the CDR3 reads TGCGCCAGCAGGACAGGGGGCGAAAGTCACACAGATACGCAGTATTTT. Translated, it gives CASRTGGESHTDTQYF.

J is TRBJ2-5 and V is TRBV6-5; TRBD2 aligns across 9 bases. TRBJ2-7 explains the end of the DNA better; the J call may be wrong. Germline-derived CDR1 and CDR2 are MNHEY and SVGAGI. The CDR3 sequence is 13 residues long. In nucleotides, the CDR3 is TGTGCCACCGCGGGGGGGCCACGTTACGAGCAGTACTTC. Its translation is CATAGGPRYEQYF.

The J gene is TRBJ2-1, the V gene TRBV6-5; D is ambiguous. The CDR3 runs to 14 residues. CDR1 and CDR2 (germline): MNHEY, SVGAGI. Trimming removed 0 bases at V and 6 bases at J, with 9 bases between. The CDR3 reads CASSYSGPINEQFF. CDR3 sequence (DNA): TGTGCCAGCAGTTACTCGGGCCCCATCAATGAGCAGTTCTTC.

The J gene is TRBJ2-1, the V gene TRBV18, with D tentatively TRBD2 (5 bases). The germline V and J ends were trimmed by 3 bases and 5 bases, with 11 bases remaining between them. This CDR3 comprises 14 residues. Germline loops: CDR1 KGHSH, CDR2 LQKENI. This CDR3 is CASSPFGLDNEQFF. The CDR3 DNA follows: TGTGCCAGCTCACCTTTCGGACTCGACAATGAGCAGTTCTTC.

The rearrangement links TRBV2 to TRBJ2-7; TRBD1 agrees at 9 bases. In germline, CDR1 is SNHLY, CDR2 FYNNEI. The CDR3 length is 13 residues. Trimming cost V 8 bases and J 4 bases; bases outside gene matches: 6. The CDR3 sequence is CASETGGLYEQYF. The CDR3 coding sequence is TGTGCCAGCGAGACAGGGGGGCTTTACGAGCAGTACTTC.

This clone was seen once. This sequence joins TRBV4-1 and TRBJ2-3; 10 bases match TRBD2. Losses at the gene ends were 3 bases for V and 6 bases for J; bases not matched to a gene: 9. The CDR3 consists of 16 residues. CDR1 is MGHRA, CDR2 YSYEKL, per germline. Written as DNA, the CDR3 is TGCGCCAGCAGCCATGGGACTAGCGACATTAGGGATACGCAGTATTTT. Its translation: CASSHGTSDIRDTQYF.